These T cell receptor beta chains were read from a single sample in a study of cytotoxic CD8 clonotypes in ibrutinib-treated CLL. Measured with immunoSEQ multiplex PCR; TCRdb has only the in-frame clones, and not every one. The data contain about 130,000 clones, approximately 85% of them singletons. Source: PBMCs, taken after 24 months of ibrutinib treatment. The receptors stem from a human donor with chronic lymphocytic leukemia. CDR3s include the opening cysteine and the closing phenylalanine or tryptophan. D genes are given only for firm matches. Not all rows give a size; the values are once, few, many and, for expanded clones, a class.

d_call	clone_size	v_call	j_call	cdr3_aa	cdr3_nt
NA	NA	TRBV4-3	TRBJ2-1	CASSQERVQLGYNEQFF	TGCGCCAGCAGCCAAGAAAGAGTACAGCTCGGCTACAATGAGCAGTTCTTC
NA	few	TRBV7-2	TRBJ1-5	CASSPEGIPGNQPQHF	TGTGCCAGCAGCCCCGAGGGCATTCCCGGCAATCAGCCCCAGCATTTT
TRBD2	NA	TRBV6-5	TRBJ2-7	CASTHWTSGRYEQYF	TGTGCCAGCACCCACTGGACTAGCGGGAGATACGAGCAGTACTTC
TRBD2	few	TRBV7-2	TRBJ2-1	CASSSEGAGGADWREQFF	TGTGCCAGCAGCTCCGAGGGAGCGGGAGGGGCGGATTGGCGAGAGCAGTTCTTC
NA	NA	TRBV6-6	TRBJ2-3	CASSYRTSSTDTQYF	TGTGCCAGCAGTTATAGGACAAGTAGCACAGATACGCAGTATTTT
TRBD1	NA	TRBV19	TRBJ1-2	CASRTTGTGTFGYTF	TGTGCCAGTAGAACAACCGGGACAGGGACTTTTGGCTACACCTTC
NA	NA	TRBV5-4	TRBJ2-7	CASSPGMGVVRVHEQYF	TGTGCCAGCAGCCCGGGGATGGGGGTTGTTCGGGTCCACGAGCAGTACTTC
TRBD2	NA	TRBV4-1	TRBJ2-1	CASSQDVPSGRSGNEQFF	TGCGCCAGCAGCCAAGACGTCCCTAGCGGGAGAAGTGGCAATGAGCAGTTCTTC
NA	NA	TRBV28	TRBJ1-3	CASSVLGSGNTIYF	TGTGCCAGCAGTGTACTCGGCAGTGGAAACACCATATATTTT
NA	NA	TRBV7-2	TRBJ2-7	CASRRSSYEQYF	TGTGCCAGCAGGAGGAGCTCCTACGAGCAGTACTTC
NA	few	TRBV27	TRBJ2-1	CASSFSLVGEQFF	TGTGCCAGCAGTTTTTCACTAGTCGGTGAGCAGTTCTTC
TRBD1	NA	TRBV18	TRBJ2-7	CASSSGTGGYEQYF	TGTGCCAGCTCATCCGGGACAGGGGGCTACGAGCAGTACTTC
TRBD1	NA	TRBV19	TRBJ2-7	CASSKWTGHDEQYF	TGTGCCAGTAGTAAATGGACAGGACATGATGAGCAGTACTTC
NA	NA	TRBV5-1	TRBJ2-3	CASSLYGTDTQYF	TGCGCCAGCAGCTTGTACGGGACAGATACGCAGTATTTT
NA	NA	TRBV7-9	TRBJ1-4	CASSPQLTNEKLFF	TGTGCCAGCAGCCCACAGTTAACTAATGAAAAACTGTTTTTT
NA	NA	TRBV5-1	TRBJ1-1	CASSGGWTEAFF	TGCGCCAGCAGCGGGGGCTGGACTGAAGCTTTCTTT
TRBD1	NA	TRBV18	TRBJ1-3	CASSRDRGPSGNTIYF	TGTGCCAGCTCAAGGGACAGGGGCCCCTCTGGAAACACCATATATTTT
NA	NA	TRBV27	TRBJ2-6	CASSLAYQRAGANVLTF	TGTGCCAGCAGTTTGGCATATCAGCGGGCTGGGGCCAACGTCCTGACTTTC
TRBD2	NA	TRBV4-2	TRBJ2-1	CASSQDILAGSSYNEQFF	TGTGCCAGCAGCCAAGATATTCTAGCGGGAAGCTCCTACAATGAGCAGTTCTTC
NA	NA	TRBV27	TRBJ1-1	CASSLLGDYTEAFF	TGTGCCAGCAGTTTATTGGGTGATTACACTGAAGCTTTCTTT
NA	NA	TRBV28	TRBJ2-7	CASTPPAGEQYF	TGTGCCAGCACTCCGCCCGCGGGGGAGCAGTACTTC
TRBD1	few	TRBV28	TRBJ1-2	CASRHGTGGGYTF	TGTGCCAGCAGGCATGGGACAGGTGGTGGCTACACCTTC
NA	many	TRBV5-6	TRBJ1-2	CASSGTLRGQDSYGYTF	TGTGCCAGCAGCGGAACACTCCGCGGGCAGGACTCCTATGGCTACACCTTC
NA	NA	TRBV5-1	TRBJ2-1	CASSLEGTTSSYNEQFF	TGCGCCAGCAGCTTGGAGGGGACAACGAGCTCCTACAATGAGCAGTTCTTC
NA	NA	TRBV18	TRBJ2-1	CASSPPSTGNEQFF	TGTGCCAGCTCACCACCGAGTACAGGGAATGAGCAGTTCTTC
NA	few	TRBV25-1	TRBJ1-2	CASSDLGGPDYGYTF	TGTGCCAGCAGTGATCTAGGAGGGCCAGACTATGGCTACACCTTC
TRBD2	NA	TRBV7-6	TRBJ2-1	CASSSRTSGGSSSYNEQFF	TGTGCCAGCAGCTCCCGGACTAGCGGGGGCTCTAGCTCCTACAATGAGCAGTTCTTC
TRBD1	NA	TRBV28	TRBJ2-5	CASSWVGTAKETQYF	TGTGCCAGCAGTTGGGTCGGGACAGCAAAAGAGACCCAGTACTTC
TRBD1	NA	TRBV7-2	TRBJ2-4	CASSYTGVTAAKNIQYF	TGTGCCAGCAGTTATACAGGGGTCACCGCAGCCAAAAACATTCAGTACTTC
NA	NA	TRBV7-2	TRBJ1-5	CASSLGGVGPQHF	TGTGCCAGCAGCTTAGGAGGGGTTGGGCCCCAGCATTTT
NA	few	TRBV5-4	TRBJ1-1	CASSLVDTEAFF	TGTGCCAGCAGCCTGGTGGACACTGAAGCTTTCTTT
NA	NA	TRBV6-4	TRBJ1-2	CASSESPGFGGYTF	TGTGCCAGCAGTGAAAGCCCCGGATTCGGTGGCTACACCTTC
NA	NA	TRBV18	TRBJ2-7	CASSPGPSDEQYF	TGTGCCAGCTCACCCGGGCCTTCGGACGAGCAGTACTTC
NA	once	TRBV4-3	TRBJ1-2	CASSQGGGATNGYTF	TGCGCCAGCAGCCAAGGGGGAGGGGCAACCAATGGCTACACCTTC
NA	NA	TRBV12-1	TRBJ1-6	CASSFFEGSSSYNSPLHF	TGTGCCAGCAGCTTTTTTGAAGGCTCTAGCTCCTATAATTCACCCCTCCACTTT
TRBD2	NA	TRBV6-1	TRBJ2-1	CASSLAGGPNEQFF	TGTGCCAGCAGCCTAGCGGGAGGGCCCAATGAGCAGTTCTTC
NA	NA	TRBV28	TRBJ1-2	CASSFSGAPHGYTF	TGTGCCAGCAGTTTCTCAGGGGCCCCTCATGGCTACACCTTC
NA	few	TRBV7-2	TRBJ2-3	CASSFLETDTQYF	TGTGCCAGCAGCTTTCTAGAGACAGATACGCAGTATTTT
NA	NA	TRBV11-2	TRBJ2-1	CASSRTRSYNEQFF	TGTGCCAGCAGTCGGACGCGTTCCTACAATGAGCAGTTCTTC
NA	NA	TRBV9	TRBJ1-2	CASSVEIGYGYTF	TGTGCCAGCAGCGTAGAGATAGGTTATGGCTACACCTTC
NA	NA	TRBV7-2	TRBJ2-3	CASSFRRLTNLEGDTQYF	TGTGCCAGCAGCTTCCGGCGCTTGACTAACCTTGAGGGGGATACGCAGTATTTT
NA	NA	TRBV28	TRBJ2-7	CASSPRVKVAYEQYF	TGTGCCAGCAGTCCTAGGGTCAAAGTTGCCTACGAGCAGTACTTC
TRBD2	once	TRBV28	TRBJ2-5	CATREGAGGRETQYF	TGTGCCACTCGGGAGGGAGCGGGAGGGAGGGAGACCCAGTACTTC